Shown below are 7 T cell receptor beta chains from a single sample sequenced in a study of regulatory T cells in long-lasting Graves disease (dated by TCRdb to the early 2020s). The library was made by multiplex PCR. The sequencer was an Illumina HiSeq 4000. TCR beta libraries were built with iRepertoire HTBI primers and Arm-PCR amplification of CDR3 regions. TCRdb trimmed public reads at Q25 via fastp, called clones via MiXCR and kept in-frame beta chains. CDR3 protein duplicates are merged, each entry listing the most common genes and DNA. The sample table records 700,000 or so distinct CDR3 sequences; around 30% of these occur just once. Around 40% of the sample belongs to the ten largest clones. The label giving this sample's time point can be read as: persistent/refractory GD, antithyroid drugs over 5 years with positive TRAb. For both TCR sequencing and RNA sequencing, RNA was extracted from PBMCs using TRIzol.

Specimen: peripheral blood mononuclear cells (PBMCs), collected when the disease was refractory, from a patient treated with antithyroid drugs. Receptors were obtained from a female donor with Graves disease.

This clonotype appeared many times. The chain links TRBV2 to TRBJ1-4; tentative D call: TRBD1 (6 bases). This CDR3 comprises 16 residues. Per germline, CDR1 SNHLY and CDR2 FYNNEI. The V and J ends lost 6 bases and 0 bases respectively, with 14 bases between them. The CDR3 spells CASRGQGPSTNEKLFF. The CDR3 nucleotides are TGTGCCAGCAGGGGACAAGGGCCTTCAACTAATGAAAAACTGTTTTTT.

The rearrangement links TRBV30 to TRBJ1-6, with 7 bases lining up with TRBD1. This CDR3 comprises 15 residues. CDR1 is GTSNPN and CDR2 is SVGIG in the germline V gene (reference sequence). J gave up 9 bases and V 0 bases, and 8 bases lay outside the gene matches. The CDR3 DNA reads as TGTGCCTGGAGTGTAGGGCCAGGGGGGGGTTCACCCCTCCACTTT. Its translation: CAWSVGPGGGSPLHF.

This clonotype was counted only a few times. Here the CDR3 reads CASSLDGVGNTIYF. CDR3 DNA: TGCGCCAGCAGCTTGGATGGGGTTGGAAACACCATATATTTT. The genes are TRBV5-1 and TRBJ1-3; D call uncertain. The CDR3 is 14 residues long. V lost 0 bases, J lost 3 bases, and 7 bases lay in between. The V gene's germline CDR1 is SGHRS and CDR2 YFSETQ.

The chain is built from TRBV6-1 and TRBJ1-5, with D possibly TRBD1 on 6 matching bases. With 4 bases removed from V and 0 bases from J, the gap between germline ends came to 13 bases. CDR3 length: 16 residues. Germline V gene lookup returns CDR1 MNHNS and CDR2 SASEGT. The CDR3 protein is CASSVWGPDSNQPQHF. The CDR3 DNA is TGTGCCAGCAGTGTTTGGGGGCCGGATAGCAATCAGCCCCAGCATTTT.

Concerning this clonotype: Just one base apart from a much larger clone, this may be a read error. This chain uses TRBV5-1 with TRBJ1-1, with 11 positions matching TRBD1. CDR1 is SGHRS, CDR2 YFSETQ, per germline. J was trimmed by 0 bases and V by 0 bases; bases with no gene match: 1. The CDR3 is made up of 16 amino acids. The CDR3 sequence is CASSLGTGGVNTEAFF. The CDR3, as DNA: TGCGCCAGCAGCTTGGGGACAGGGGGCGTGAACACTGAAGCTTTCTTT.

This clonotype was seen ten or more times. The chain has TRBV19 and TRBJ1-1, with no clear D. The germline V gene has CDR1 LNHDA and CDR2 SQIVND (reference sequence). The CDR3 sequence is 16 residues long. V gave up 9 bases and J gave up 1 base, with 21 bases separating them. The CDR3 DNA is TGTGCCAGCATGCTCCCTACCCTAAGTCAGAACACTGAAGCTTTCTTT. Translating it yields CASMLPTLSQNTEAFF.

The J gene is TRBJ1-4, the V gene TRBV7-9; D remains unclear. Germline values: CDR1 SEHNR, CDR2 FQNEAQ (reference sequence). V gave up 5 bases and J gave up 7 bases, with 11 bases separating them. The CDR3 runs 13 residues. CDR3 sequence (DNA): TGTGCCAGCAGCCCGGTTCTTATTGAAAAACTGTTTTTT. Its protein is CASSPVLIEKLFF.